This T cell receptor beta chain was identified in a study of cytomegalovirus exposure and HLA in healthy donors. Study results and caveats: Sequencing likely produced, as an artifact, a cluster of highly shared sequence variants. The classifier was said to identify cytomegalovirus status with high specificity and sensitivity. Further analysis was carried out later, and it showed several of the most significant clusters appearing linked to common viral pathogens. The later analysis indicated that the majority of CMV-associated TCR beta chains appeared HLA-restricted.

Primers for the PCR totalled 60 Vbeta and 13 Jbeta. Measured with immunoSEQ multiplex PCR; TCRdb has only the in-frame clones, and not every one. The table records fewer than 200,000 clones, roughly four fifths of them present only once. Regarding this clone: Antigen: not known.

Looked up from germline, CDR1 is MNHNS and CDR2 is SASEGT. Trimming removed 3 bases at V and 0 bases at J, with 5 bases between. This CDR3 has 14 amino acids. The rearrangement links TRBV6-1 to TRBJ2-2; D call uncertain. The material sequenced was PBMCs. This receptor was taken from a woman aged 25 to 39 in good health and CMV-seronegative. CDR3 in amino acids: CASSEFANTGELFF. The CDR3 DNA reads TGTGCCAGCAGTGAGTTCGCGAACACCGGGGAGCTGTTTTTT.